This T cell receptor beta chain was captured by sequencing in a study of PD-L1 blockade in urothelial cancer. The assay was immunoSEQ multiplex PCR, and TCRdb's table has in-frame clones only and misses some. The data show tens of thousands of clones, about 76% seen once. The time point here: pretreatment peripheral blood. The specimen was PBMCs, collected around atezolizumab (anti-PD-L1) treatment. This receptor was taken from a man aged 70 or older with urothelial cancer.

CDR3 sequence: CASKMTDSPYQPQHF. The CDR3 coding sequence is TGCGCCAGCAAAATGACGGACAGCCCCTATCAGCCCCAGCATTTT. This chain connects TRBV5-1 to TRBJ1-5, with D possibly matching TRBD1 (6 bases). CDR3 size: 15 residues. V was clipped by 6 bases and J by 5 bases, with 18 bases between them. The germline CDR1 and CDR2 sequences are SGHRS and YFSETQ.